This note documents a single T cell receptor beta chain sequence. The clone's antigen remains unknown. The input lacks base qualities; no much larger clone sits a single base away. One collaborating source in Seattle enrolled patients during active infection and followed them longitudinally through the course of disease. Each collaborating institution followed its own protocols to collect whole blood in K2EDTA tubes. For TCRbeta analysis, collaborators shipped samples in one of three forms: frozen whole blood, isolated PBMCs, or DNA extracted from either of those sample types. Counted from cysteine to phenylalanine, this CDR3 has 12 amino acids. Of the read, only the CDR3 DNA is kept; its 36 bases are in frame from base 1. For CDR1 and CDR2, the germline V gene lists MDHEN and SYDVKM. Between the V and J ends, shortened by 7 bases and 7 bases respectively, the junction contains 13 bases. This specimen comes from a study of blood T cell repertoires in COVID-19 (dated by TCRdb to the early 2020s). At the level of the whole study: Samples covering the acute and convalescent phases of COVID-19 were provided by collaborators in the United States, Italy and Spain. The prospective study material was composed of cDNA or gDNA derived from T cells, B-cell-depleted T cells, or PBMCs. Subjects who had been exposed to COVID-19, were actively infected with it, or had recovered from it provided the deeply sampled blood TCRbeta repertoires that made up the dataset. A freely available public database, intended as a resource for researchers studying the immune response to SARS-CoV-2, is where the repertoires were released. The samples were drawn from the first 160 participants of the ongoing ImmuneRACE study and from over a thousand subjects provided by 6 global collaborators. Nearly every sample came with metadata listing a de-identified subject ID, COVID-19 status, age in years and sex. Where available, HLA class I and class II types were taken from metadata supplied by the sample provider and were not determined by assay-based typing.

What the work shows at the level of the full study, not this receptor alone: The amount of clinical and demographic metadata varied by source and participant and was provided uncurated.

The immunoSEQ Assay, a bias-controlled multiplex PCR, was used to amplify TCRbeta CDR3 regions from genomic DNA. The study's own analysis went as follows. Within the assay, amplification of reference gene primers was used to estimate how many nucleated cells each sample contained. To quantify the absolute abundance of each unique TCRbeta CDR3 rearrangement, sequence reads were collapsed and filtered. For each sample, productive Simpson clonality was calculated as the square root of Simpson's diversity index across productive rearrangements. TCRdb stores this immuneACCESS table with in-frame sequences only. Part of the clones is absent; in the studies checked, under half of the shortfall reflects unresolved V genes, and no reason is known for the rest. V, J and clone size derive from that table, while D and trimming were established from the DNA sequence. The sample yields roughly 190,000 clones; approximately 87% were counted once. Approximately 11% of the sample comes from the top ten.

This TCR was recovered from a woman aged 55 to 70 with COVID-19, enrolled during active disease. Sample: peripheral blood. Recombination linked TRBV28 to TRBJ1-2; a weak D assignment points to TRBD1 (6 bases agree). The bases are TGTGCCAGCACCCCGGGCAGGGGTGGCTACACCTTC. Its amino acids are CASTPGRGGYTF.